This T cell receptor (beta chain) was sequenced for a study of CD8 T cells in Susac syndrome. RNA, at roughly 0.5 to 1 ug, was reverse transcribed with random hexamers. The authors amplified TCR beta CDR3 across 54 Vbeta and 13 Jbeta using immunoSEQ multiplex PCR. Using its own MiXCR run on the immunoSEQ multiplex PCR reads, TCRdb lists one record per CDR3 protein. The table records around 280,000 distinct CDR3 sequences, under 95% of them present only once. The junction had 7 bases not matched to a gene; V was cut back by 4 bases and J by 2 bases. There are 15 residues in the CDR3. CDR1 and CDR2 (germline): KGHSH, LQKENI.

The chain couples TRBV18 to TRBJ1-2, with 7 bases that match TRBD1. The origin of this receptor is a human donor with multiple sclerosis. The sample consisted of CD4+ T cells from PBMCs. The CDR3 loop is CASSLRQGLNYGYTF. Written as DNA, the CDR3 is TGTGCCAGCTCACTACGACAGGGATTAAACTATGGCTACACCTTC.